The source of this T cell receptor beta chain is a study of PD-1 blockade in classical Hodgkin lymphoma. TCRdb's table, derived via immunoSEQ multiplex PCR, lists solely in-frame clones and lacks some. The sample lists about 110,000 clones; nearly 90% were seen once. No patient escaped relapse after autologous stem cell transplantation, and brentuximab vedotin exposure varied. This CDR3 region has 14 residues. Per the germline V gene, CDR1 is SGHRS and CDR2 is YFSETQ. The V segment lost 3 bases and the J segment 5 bases; nucleotides outside the gene matches: 4. This clone was seen only a few times. The chain has TRBV5-1 and TRBJ1-4, with 7 bases identical to TRBD1. Sequencing used peripheral blood mononuclear cells (PBMCs), obtained before the second cycle of nivolumab. The receptor was isolated from a human donor with classical Hodgkin lymphoma. CDR3 DNA: TGCGCCAGCAGCTCGGGGACAGCAAATGAAAAACTGTTTTTT. Its translation is CASSSGTANEKLFF. The whole variable domain, filled in from reference TRBV5-1 and TRBJ1-4, reads KAGVTQTPRYLIKTRGQQVTLSCSPISGHRSVSWYQQTPGQGLQFLFEYFSETQRNKGNFPGRFSGRQFSNSRSEMNVSTLELGDSALYLCASSSGTANEKLFFGSGTQLSVL.